This TCR beta chain originates from a study of blood T cell repertoires in COVID-19. About the study: T cells, B-cell-depleted T cells, or PBMCs supplied cDNA or gDNA.

Enrollment of patients from Seattle took place during active infection, with longitudinal follow-up. Measured with immunoSEQ multiplex PCR; TCRdb has only the in-frame clones, and not every one. The table records about 370,000 clones, 80% to 90% of them present only once. Germline V gene lookup returns CDR1 KGHDR and CDR2 SFDVKD. Trimming took off 1 base at V and 4 bases at J, with 12 bases between the two ends. The CDR3 is 15 residues long. The rearrangement links TRBV24-1 to TRBJ1-2; D might be TRBD1 (6 bases). This clonotype originated in a woman aged 25 to 39 with COVID-19, enrolled during active disease. Sequenced material: peripheral blood. CDR3 protein: CATSDFSGGSYGYTF. As DNA, the CDR3 is TGTGCCACCAGTGATTTTTCTGGGGGCTCCTATGGCTACACCTTC.